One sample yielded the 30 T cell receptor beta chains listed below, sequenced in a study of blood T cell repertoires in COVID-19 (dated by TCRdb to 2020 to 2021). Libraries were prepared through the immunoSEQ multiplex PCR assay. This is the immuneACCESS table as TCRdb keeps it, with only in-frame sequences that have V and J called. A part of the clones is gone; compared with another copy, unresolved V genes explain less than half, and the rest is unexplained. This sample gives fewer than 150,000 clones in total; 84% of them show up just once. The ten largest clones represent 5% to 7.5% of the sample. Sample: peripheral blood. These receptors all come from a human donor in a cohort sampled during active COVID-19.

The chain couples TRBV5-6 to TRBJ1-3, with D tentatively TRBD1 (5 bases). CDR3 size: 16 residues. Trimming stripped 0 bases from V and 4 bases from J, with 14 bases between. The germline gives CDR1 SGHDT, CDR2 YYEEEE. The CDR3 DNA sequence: TGTGCCAGCAGCTTGGCCGGTCAGGGCATAGGAAACACCATATATTTT. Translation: CASSLAGQGIGNTIYF.

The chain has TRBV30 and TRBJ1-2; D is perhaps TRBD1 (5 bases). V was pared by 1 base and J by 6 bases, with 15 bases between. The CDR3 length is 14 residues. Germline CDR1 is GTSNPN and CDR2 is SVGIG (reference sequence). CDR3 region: CAWSAQTAGDGYTF. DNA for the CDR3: TGTGCCTGGAGTGCTCAGACAGCGGGGGATGGCTACACCTTC.

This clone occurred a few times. CDR3 amino acids: CASSLQGANSPLHF. In DNA form, the CDR3 reads TGCGCCAGCAGCCTACAGGGGGCAAATTCACCCCTCCACTTT. The chain combines TRBV5-1 with TRBJ1-6, with 9 bases lining up with TRBD1. Germline V gene lookup returns CDR1 SGHRS and CDR2 YFSETQ. J gave up 7 bases and V 4 bases, and 3 bases lay outside the gene matches. This CDR3 spans 14 amino acids.

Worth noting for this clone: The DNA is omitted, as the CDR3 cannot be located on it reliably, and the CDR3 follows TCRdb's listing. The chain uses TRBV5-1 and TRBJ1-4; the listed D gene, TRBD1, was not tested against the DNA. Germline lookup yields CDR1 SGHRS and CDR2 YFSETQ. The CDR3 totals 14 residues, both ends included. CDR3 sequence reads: CASSLVGQGAPMFF.

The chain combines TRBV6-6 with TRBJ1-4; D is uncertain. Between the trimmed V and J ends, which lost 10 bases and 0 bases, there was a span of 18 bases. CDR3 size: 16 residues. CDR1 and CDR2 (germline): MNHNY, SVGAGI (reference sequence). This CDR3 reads CANKSAGPSTNEKLFF. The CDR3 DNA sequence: TGTGCCAATAAATCAGCTGGGCCTTCAACTAATGAAAAACTGTTTTTT.

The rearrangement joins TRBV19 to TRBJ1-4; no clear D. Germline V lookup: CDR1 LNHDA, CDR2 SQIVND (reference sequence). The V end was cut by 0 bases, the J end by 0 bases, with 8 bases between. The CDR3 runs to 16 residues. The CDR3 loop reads CASSIDVLATNEKLFF. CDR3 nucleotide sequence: TGTGCCAGTAGTATAGACGTCCTTGCAACTAATGAAAAACTGTTTTTT.

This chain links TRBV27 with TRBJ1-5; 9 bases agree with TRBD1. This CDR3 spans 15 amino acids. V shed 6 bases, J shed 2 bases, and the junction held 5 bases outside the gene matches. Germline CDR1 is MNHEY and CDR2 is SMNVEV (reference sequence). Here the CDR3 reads CASRTGGAGNQPQHF. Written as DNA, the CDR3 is TGTGCCAGCAGGACAGGGGGTGCGGGCAATCAGCCCCAGCATTTT.

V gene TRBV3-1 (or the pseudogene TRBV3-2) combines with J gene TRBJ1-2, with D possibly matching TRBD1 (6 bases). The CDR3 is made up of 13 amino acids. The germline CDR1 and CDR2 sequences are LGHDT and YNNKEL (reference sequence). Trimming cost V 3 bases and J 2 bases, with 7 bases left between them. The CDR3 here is CASSHQGNYGYTF. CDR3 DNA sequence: TGTGCCAGCAGCCACCAGGGGAACTATGGCTACACCTTC.

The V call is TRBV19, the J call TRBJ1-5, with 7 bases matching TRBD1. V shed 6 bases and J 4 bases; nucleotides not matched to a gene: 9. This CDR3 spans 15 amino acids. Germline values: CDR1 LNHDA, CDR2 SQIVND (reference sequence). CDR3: CASRDGTAFNQPQHF. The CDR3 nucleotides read TGTGCCAGTAGGGACGGGACAGCGTTTAATCAGCCCCAGCATTTT. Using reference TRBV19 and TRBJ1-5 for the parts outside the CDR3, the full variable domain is DGGITQSPKYLFRKEGQNVTLSCEQNLNHDAMYWYRQDPGQGLRLIYYSQIVNDFQKGDIAEGYSVSREKKESFPLTVTSAQKNPTAFYLCASRDGTAFNQPQHFGDGTRLSIL.

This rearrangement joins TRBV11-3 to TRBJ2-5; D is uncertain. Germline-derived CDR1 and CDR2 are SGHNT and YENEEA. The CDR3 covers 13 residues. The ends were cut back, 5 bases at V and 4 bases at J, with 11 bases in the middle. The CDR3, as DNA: TGTGCCAGCAGCCCAGGCCCCGGAGAGACCCAGTACTTC. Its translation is CASSPGPGETQYF.

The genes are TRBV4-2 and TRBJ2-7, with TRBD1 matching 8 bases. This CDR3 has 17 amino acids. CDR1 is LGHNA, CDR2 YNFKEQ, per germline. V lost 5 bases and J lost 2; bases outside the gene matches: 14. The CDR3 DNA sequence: TGTGCCAGCAGCACACGTCCCCCGGGACAGGTACCCTACGAGCAGTACTTC. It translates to CASSTRPPGQVPYEQYF.

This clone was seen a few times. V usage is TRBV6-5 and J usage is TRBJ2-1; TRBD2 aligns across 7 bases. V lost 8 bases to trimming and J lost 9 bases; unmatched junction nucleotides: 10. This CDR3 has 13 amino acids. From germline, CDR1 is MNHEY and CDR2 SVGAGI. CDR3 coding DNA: TGTGCCAGCGGGGCTAGCGGATCGGGTGAGCAGTTCTTC. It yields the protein CASGASGSGEQFF.

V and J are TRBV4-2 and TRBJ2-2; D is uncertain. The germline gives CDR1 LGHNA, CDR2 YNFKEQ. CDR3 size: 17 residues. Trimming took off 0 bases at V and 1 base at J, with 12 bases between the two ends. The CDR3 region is CASSQDPFEVNTGELFF. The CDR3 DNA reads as TGTGCCAGCAGCCAAGATCCTTTCGAGGTGAACACCGGGGAGCTGTTTTTT.

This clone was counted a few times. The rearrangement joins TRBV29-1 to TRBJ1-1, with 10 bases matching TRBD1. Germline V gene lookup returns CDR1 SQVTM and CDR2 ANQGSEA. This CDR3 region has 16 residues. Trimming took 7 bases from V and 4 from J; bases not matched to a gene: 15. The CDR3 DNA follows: TGCAGCGCATCGACAGGGGGCGCAAGAGCCGTCACTGAAGCTTTCTTT. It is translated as CSASTGGARAVTEAFF.

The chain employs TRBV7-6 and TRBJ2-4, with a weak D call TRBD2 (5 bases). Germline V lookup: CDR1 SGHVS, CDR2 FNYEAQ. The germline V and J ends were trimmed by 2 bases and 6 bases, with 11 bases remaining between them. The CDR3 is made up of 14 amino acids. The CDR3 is CASSLSPGSNIQYF. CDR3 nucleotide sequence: TGTGCCAGCAGCTTATCCCCGGGGTCAAACATTCAGTACTTC.

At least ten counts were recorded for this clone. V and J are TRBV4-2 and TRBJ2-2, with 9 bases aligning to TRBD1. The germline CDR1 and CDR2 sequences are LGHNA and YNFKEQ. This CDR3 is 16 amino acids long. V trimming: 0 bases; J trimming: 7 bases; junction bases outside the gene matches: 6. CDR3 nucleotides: TGTGCCAGCAGCCAAGAACAGGGGGCATGGGTCGGGGAGCTGTTTTTT. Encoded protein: CASSQEQGAWVGELFF.

The CDR3 loop reads CASSLNSGGVYYQETQYF. In DNA form, the CDR3 reads TGTGCCAGCAGCCTAAATAGCGGGGGGGTTTACTACCAAGAGACCCAGTACTTC. The chain combines TRBV7-8 with TRBJ2-5; 11 bases match TRBD2. The CDR3 has 18 residues. Germline V lookup: CDR1 SGHVS, CDR2 FQNEAQ. J lost 0 bases, V lost 5 bases, and 11 bases had no gene match. Complete variable domain (other parts from reference TRBV7-8 and TRBJ2-5): GAGVSQSPRYKVAKRGQDVALRCDPISGHVSLFWYQQALGQGPEFLTYFQNEAQLDKSGLPSDRFFAERPEGSVSTLKIQRTQQEDSAVYLCASSLNSGGVYYQETQYFGPGTRLLVL.

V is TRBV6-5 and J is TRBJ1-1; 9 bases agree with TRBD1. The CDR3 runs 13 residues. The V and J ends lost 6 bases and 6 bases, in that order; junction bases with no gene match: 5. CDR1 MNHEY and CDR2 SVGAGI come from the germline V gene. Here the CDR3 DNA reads TGTGCCAGCAGATGGACAGGGGAGGCTGAAGCTTTCTTT. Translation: CASRWTGEAEAFF.

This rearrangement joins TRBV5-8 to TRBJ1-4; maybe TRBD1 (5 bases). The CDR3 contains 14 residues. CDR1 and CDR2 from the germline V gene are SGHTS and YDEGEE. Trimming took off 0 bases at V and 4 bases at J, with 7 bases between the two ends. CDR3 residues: CASSLGQINEKLFF. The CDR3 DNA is TGTGCCAGCAGCTTGGGACAGATTAATGAAAAACTGTTTTTT.

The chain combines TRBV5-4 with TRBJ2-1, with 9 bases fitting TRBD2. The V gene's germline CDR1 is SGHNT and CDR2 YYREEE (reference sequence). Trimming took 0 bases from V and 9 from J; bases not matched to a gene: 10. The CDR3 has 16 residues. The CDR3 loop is CASSLATARGGPEQFF. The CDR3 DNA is TGTGCCAGCAGCTTGGCCACGGCGCGGGGGGGCCCTGAGCAGTTCTTC. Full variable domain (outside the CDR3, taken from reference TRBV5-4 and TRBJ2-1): ETGVTQSPTHLIKTRGQQVTLRCSSQSGHNTVSWYQQALGQGPQFIFQYYREEENGRGNFPPRFSGLQFPNYSSELNVNALELDDSALYLCASSLATARGGPEQFFGPGTRLTVL.

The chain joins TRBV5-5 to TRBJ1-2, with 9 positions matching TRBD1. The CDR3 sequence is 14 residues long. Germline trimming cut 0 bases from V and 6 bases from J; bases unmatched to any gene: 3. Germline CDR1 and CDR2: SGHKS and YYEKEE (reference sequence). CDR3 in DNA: TGTGCCAGCAGCTTGGACAGGGGGCTCGATGGCTACACCTTC. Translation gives CASSLDRGLDGYTF.

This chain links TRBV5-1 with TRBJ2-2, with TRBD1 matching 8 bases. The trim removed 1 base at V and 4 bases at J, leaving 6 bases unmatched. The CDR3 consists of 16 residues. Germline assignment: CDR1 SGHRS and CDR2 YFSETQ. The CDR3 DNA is TGCGCCAGCAGCTTGCTACAGGGGGTTTCCACCGGGGAGCTGTTTTTT. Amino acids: CASSLLQGVSTGELFF.

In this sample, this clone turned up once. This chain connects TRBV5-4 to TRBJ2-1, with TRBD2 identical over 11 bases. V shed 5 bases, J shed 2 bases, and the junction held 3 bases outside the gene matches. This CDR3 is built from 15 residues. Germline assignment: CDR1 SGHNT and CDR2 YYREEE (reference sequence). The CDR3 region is CASRGTSGTYNEQFF. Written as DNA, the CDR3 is TGTGCCAGCAGGGGGACTAGCGGAACCTACAATGAGCAGTTCTTC.

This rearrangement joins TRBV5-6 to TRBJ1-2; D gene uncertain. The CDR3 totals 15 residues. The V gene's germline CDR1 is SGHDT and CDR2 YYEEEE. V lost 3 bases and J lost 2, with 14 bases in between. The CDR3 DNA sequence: TGTGCCAGCAGCTCTCGGGTCACCTACAACTATGGCTACACCTTC. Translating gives CASSSRVTYNYGYTF.

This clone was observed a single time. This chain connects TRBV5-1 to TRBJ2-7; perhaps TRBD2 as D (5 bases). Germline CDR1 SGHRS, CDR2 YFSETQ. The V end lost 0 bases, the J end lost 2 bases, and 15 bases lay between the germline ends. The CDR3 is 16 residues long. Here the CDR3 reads CASSLGSRGFPYEQYF. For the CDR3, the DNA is TGCGCCAGCAGCTTGGGTTCTCGAGGGTTTCCCTACGAGCAGTACTTC. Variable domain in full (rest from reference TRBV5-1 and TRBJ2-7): KAGVTQTPRYLIKTRGQQVTLSCSPISGHRSVSWYQQTPGQGLQFLFEYFSETQRNKGNFPGRFSGRQFSNSRSEMNVSTLELGDSALYLCASSLGSRGFPYEQYFGPGTRLTVT.

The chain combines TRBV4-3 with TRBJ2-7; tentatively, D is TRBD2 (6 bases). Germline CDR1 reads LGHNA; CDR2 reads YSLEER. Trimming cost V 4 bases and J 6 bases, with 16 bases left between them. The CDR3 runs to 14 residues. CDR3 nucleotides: TGCGCCAGCAGCCGGGGACTTGGTGACGCCGAGCAGTACTTC. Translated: CASSRGLGDAEQYF.

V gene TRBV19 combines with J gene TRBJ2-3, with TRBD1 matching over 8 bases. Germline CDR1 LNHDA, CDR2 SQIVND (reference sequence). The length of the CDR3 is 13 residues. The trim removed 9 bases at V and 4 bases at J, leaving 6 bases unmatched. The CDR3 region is CASCDRGADTQYF. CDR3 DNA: TGTGCCAGCTGCGACAGGGGCGCAGATACGCAGTATTTT. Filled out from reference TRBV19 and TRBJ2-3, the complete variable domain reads DGGITQSPKYLFRKEGQNVTLSCEQNLNHDAMYWYRQDPGQGLRLIYYSQIVNDFQKGDIAEGYSVSREKKESFPLTVTSAQKNPTAFYLCASCDRGADTQYFGPGTRLTVL.

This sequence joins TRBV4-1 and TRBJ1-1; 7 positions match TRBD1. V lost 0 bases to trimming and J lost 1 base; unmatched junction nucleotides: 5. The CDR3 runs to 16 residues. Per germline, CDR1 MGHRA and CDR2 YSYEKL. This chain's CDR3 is CASSQDPHRGNTEAFF. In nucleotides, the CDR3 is TGCGCCAGCAGCCAAGATCCGCACAGGGGGAACACTGAAGCTTTCTTT.

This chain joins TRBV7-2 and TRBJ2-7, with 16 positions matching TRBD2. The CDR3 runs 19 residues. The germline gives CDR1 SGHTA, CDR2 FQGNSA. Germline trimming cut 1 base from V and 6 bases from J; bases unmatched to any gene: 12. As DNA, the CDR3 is TGTGCCAGCAGCTTAGTACTGGGACTAGCGGGGGGGGAAAGCACCGAGCAGTACTTC. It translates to CASSLVLGLAGGESTEQYF.

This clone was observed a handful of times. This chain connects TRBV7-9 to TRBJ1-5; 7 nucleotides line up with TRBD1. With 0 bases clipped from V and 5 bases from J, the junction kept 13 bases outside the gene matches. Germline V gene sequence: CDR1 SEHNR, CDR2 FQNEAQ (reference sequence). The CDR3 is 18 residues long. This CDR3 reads CASSLARAGTAGDQPQHF. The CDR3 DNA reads TGTGCCAGCAGCTTAGCGCGGGCTGGGACAGCCGGTGATCAGCCCCAGCATTTT.